One and the same sample provided the 18 T cell receptor beta chains below, sequenced in a study of regulatory T cells in long-lasting Graves disease. Through Arm-PCR of CDR3 regions and iRepertoire HTBI primers, TCR beta libraries were built. TCRdb redid the calling of the multiplex PCR reads with MiXCR, one entry per CDR3 protein. The table records about 520,000 distinct CDR3 sequences, 12% of them present only once. This sample's time point: newly diagnosed GD, antithyroid drugs for less than 3 months. PBMC RNA served as the TCR library source. The data were also submitted as part of a second study, on T cells in Graves' hyperthyroidism and ophthalmopathy.

The sample consisted of peripheral blood mononuclear cells (PBMCs), taken at new diagnosis, from a patient treated with antithyroid drugs. These receptors were collected from a woman aged 25 to 39 with Graves disease.

The rearrangement joins TRBV18 to TRBJ2-1; D ambiguous. Trimming cost V 4 bases and J 7 bases, with 14 bases left between them. The CDR3 covers 14 residues. Germline V CDR1 and CDR2: KGHSH, LQKENI. CDR3 bases: TGTGCCAGCTCACAACCGGTGCGTTTGAATGAGCAGTTCTTC. This translates into CASSQPVRLNEQFF.

This clonotype has ten or more counts. The V and J genes are TRBV3-1 and TRBJ1-1; perhaps TRBD1 as D (6 bases). V lost 1 base, J lost 5 bases, and 11 bases lay in between. The length of the CDR3 is 14 residues. Germline loops: CDR1 LGHDT, CDR2 YNNKEL (reference sequence). DNA of the CDR3: TGTGCCAGCAGCCAAGGTCTAGACAGGACTGAAGCTTTCTTT. Residues: CASSQGLDRTEAFF. The full variable domain, in which reference TRBV3-1 and TRBJ1-1 provide the parts outside the CDR3, is DTAVSQTPKYLVTQMGNDKSIKCEQNLGHDTMYWYKQDSKKFLKIMFSYNNKELIINETVPNRFSPKSPDKAHLNLHINSLELGDSAVYFCASSQGLDRTEAFFGQGTRLTVV.

This clonotype was picked up a small number of times. The gene calls are TRBV19 and TRBJ2-7, with D possibly matching TRBD1 (6 bases). V was clipped by 2 bases and J by 1 base, with 6 bases between them. The germline V gene has CDR1 LNHDA and CDR2 SQIVND (reference sequence). This CDR3 has 13 amino acids. In nucleotides, the CDR3 is TGTGCCAGTAGTATACAGGGGTCCTACGAGCAGTACTTC. Translated, it gives CASSIQGSYEQYF.

This clonotype occurred many times. The rearrangement joins TRBV7-2 to TRBJ1-2, with TRBD1 as a possible D gene (5 bases). The CDR3 extends over 14 amino acids. The germline V gene encodes CDR1 SGHTA and CDR2 FQGNSA. Deletions cut 1 base from V and 7 bases from J, with 13 bases between. The CDR3 bases are TGTGCCAGCAGCTTAGATGGGGGGACCCGTGGCTACACCTTC. It yields the protein CASSLDGGTRGYTF.

The sample holds one count of this clonotype. One base away lies a much larger clone, so this may be a sequencing read error. Without the conserved terminal phenylalanine or tryptophan, this CDR3 likely stems from a read error. This chain uses TRBV20-1 with TRBJ2-7; D is perhaps TRBD2 (5 bases). The CDR3 sequence is 13 residues long. CDR1 is DFQATT, CDR2 SNEGSKA, per germline (reference sequence). Trimming pared 0 bases from V and 0 bases from J, leaving 6 bases between. CDR3 DNA: TGCAGTGCTAGAGATGACTACTCCTACGAGCAGTACTTG. It specifies CSARDDYSYEQYL.

This clonotype was found many times. The rearrangement joins TRBV7-6 to TRBJ2-2; 9 bases are a match to TRBD2. Germline V gene data show CDR1 as SGHVS and CDR2 as FNYEAQ. The CDR3 loop spans 16 amino acids. Unmatched junction bases numbered 4, after V lost 2 bases and J lost 3 bases. The CDR3 nucleotides are TGTGCCAGCAGCTTACCTAGCGGGATGCACACCGGGGAGCTGTTTTTT. Encoded protein: CASSLPSGMHTGELFF.

The sample holds many counts of this clonotype. The gene calls are TRBV6-1 and TRBJ1-2; no definite D call. The CDR3 sequence is 13 residues long. Trimming removed 1 base from V and 8 bases from J, with 11 bases in between. In germline, CDR1 is MNHNS, CDR2 SASEGT. This CDR3 is CASSEDGFGGYTF. In DNA form, the CDR3 reads TGTGCCAGCAGTGAAGATGGGTTCGGGGGCTACACCTTC.

This clonotype was seen a single time. The V gene is TRBV28, the J gene TRBJ2-7; possible D gene TRBD2, 6 bases. The CDR3 length is 16 residues. Germline V gives CDR1 MDHEN, CDR2 SYDVKM. V was cut by 8 bases and J by 0 bases, with 20 bases left in between. The CDR3 DNA reads TGTGCCAGCTCCCCGAAGGTAGCGGATAGCTCCTACGAGCAGTACTTC. Amino acid sequence: CASSPKVADSSYEQYF. Drawing the rest from reference TRBV28 and TRBJ2-7, the complete variable domain is DVKVTQSSRYLVKRTGEKVFLECVQDMDHENMFWYRQDPGLGLRLIYFSYDVKMKEKGDIPEGYSVSREKKERFSLILESASTNQTSMYLCASSPKVADSSYEQYFGPGTRLTVT.

This clonotype showed up many times. J is TRBJ1-5 and V is TRBV2; D possibly corresponds to TRBD1 (5 bases). The germline CDR1 and CDR2 sequences are SNHLY and FYNNEI. V lost 5 bases and J 5 bases, leaving 13 bases between the germline ends. This CDR3 spans 14 amino acids. For the CDR3, the DNA is TGTGCCAGCAGTAACCGACAGTCCTATCAGCCCCAGCATTTT. It yields the protein CASSNRQSYQPQHF. The full variable domain, completed using reference TRBV2 and TRBJ1-5, is EPEVTQTPSHQVTQMGQEVILRCVPISNHLYFYWYRQILGQKVEFLVSFYNNEISEKSEIFDDQFSVERPDGSNFTLKIRSTKLEDSAMYFCASSNRQSYQPQHFGDGTRLSIL.

This clonotype has a count of ten or more. The V call is TRBV28, the J call TRBJ2-3; TRBD1 matches at 7 bases. Germline CDR1 MDHEN, CDR2 SYDVKM. The CDR3 totals 15 residues. With V trimmed by 6 bases and J by 2 bases, 8 bases remained unmatched. Here the CDR3 DNA reads TGTGCCAGCAGCTACGGACAGGTAGACACAGATACGCAGTATTTT. Protein: CASSYGQVDTDTQYF.

In its sample, this clonotype was seen many times. The chain uses TRBV6-1 and TRBJ1-1, with TRBD1 identical over 7 bases. Germline lookup yields CDR1 MNHNS and CDR2 SASEGT. The CDR3 length is 15 residues. Losses at the gene ends were 4 bases for V and 0 bases for J; bases not matched to a gene: 5. In nucleotides, the CDR3 is TGTGCCAGCAGTGTAGGGGACAGACTGAACACTGAAGCTTTCTTT. Protein: CASSVGDRLNTEAFF.

This clonotype has a count of ten or more. V gene TRBV6-2 or TRBV6-3 combines with J gene TRBJ2-4; D gene unclear. The CDR3 runs to 14 residues. Germline V gene lookup returns CDR1 MNHEY and CDR2 SVGEGT. V was trimmed by 7 bases and J by 2 bases, leaving 12 bases between them. The CDR3, as DNA: TGTGCCAGCACCCCGGCAGGCACCAAAAACATTCAGTACTTC. Amino acid sequence: CASTPAGTKNIQYF.

This clonotype was seen many times. The chain couples TRBV7-2 to TRBJ1-5; a weak D match, TRBD1 (6 bases). Between the trimmed V and J ends, which lost 2 bases and 2 bases, there was a span of 16 bases. The CDR3 is made up of 17 amino acids. Per the germline V gene, CDR1 is SGHTA and CDR2 is FQGNSA. The CDR3, as DNA: TGTGCCAGCAGCTTATTAGGGGGGCAGCTAGGCAATCAGCCCCAGCATTTT. This gives the protein CASSLLGGQLGNQPQHF. Full variable domain (rest looked up from reference TRBV7-2 and TRBJ1-5): GAGVSQSPSNKVTEKGKDVELRCDPISGHTALYWYRQSLGQGLEFLIYFQGNSAPDKSGLPSDRFSAERTGGSVSTLTIQRTQQEDSAVYLCASSLLGGQLGNQPQHFGDGTRLSIL.

This rearrangement joins TRBV3-1 to TRBJ2-3; D gene uncertain. Germline CDR1 LGHDT, CDR2 YNNKEL (reference sequence). V was shortened by 7 bases and J by 7 bases, with 24 bases between the two germline ends. The CDR3 has 16 amino acids. CDR3: CASTRMGASKSNTQYF. CDR3 nucleotide sequence: TGTGCCAGCACCAGGATGGGCGCATCAAAATCGAATACGCAGTATTTT.

This clonotype was counted ten times or more. The chain links TRBV11-2 to TRBJ1-4; weak D call: TRBD1 (5 bases). The CDR3 contains 15 residues. Germline V CDR1 and CDR2: SGHAT, FQNNGV. V lost 5 bases and J 6 bases, leaving 16 bases between the germline ends. The CDR3 nucleotides read TGTGCCAGCAGCCAAGGGACGGCGGGAGATGAAAAACTGTTTTTT. Its translation: CASSQGTAGDEKLFF.

The chain employs TRBV19 and TRBJ2-1; 10 nucleotides match TRBD2. Germline V gene lookup returns CDR1 LNHDA and CDR2 SQIVND (reference sequence). This CDR3 is 16 amino acids long. J was trimmed by 4 bases and V by 1 base; bases with no gene match: 4. The CDR3 DNA reads TGTGCCAGTAGTATAGTTTGGACTAGCGGTTACAATGAGCAGTTCTTC. Translating gives CASSIVWTSGYNEQFF.

This clonotype was observed a few times. V usage is TRBV9 and J usage is TRBJ1-1; possibly TRBD1 for D (6 bases). The CDR3 runs to 15 residues. Trimming took off 0 bases at V and 5 bases at J, with 14 bases between the two ends. The germline gives CDR1 SGDLS, CDR2 YYNGEE. The CDR3, as DNA: TGTGCCAGCAGCGTAGAAGGGGGGGCATGGACTGAAGCTTTCTTT. Translated: CASSVEGGAWTEAFF. The full variable domain, rest sourced from reference TRBV9 and TRBJ1-1, is DSGVTQTPKHLITATGQRVTLRCSPRSGDLSVYWYQQSLDQGLQFLIQYYNGEERAKGNILERFSAQQFPDLHSELNLSSLELGDSALYFCASSVEGGAWTEAFFGQGTRLTVV.

Concerning this clonotype: It may be a read error: a sequence one base away is much more abundant. V gene TRBV6-2 or TRBV6-3 combines with J gene TRBJ2-2; D gene unclear. Germline CDR1 and CDR2: MNHEY and SVGEGT. The CDR3 totals 15 residues. CDR3 in amino acids: CGSSYLNGVVGELFF. The CDR3 DNA reads TGTGGCAGCAGTTACTTAAACGGAGTGGTAGGGGAGCTGTTTTTT.